A single sample gave rise to the 21 T cell receptor beta chains below, sequenced in a study of T cell responses to AZD1222 COVID-19 vaccine. Method: immunoSEQ multiplex PCR; TCRdb's copy keeps in-frame clones and lacks some. The sample has roughly 120,000 clones, roughly 91% seen once. The material was peripheral blood, obtained 28 days after the second AZD1222 dose. The receptors here all came from an adult who received the AZD1222 COVID-19 vaccine.

The rearrangement joins TRBV15 to TRBJ2-5; 7 nucleotides match TRBD2. The trim removed 0 bases at V and 7 bases at J, leaving 8 bases unmatched. This CDR3 has 15 residues. The germline V gene encodes CDR1 LNHNV and CDR2 YYDKDF (reference sequence). CDR3 DNA: TGTGCCACCAGCAGAGATCCCAGGACTAGAGGGACCCAGTACTTC. Protein: CATSRDPRTRGTQYF.

The J gene is TRBJ1-2, the V gene TRBV30, with no clear D. Germline V CDR1 and CDR2: GTSNPN, SVGIG (reference sequence). The length of the CDR3 is 11 residues. V lost 2 bases, J lost 4 bases, and 5 bases lay in between. CDR3 sequence reads: CAWSRVYGYTF. CDR3 bases: TGTGCCTGGAGTAGGGTCTATGGCTACACCTTC.

The V and J genes are TRBV7-6 and TRBJ2-1; D tentatively fits TRBD1 or TRBD2 (7 bases each). In germline, CDR1 is SGHVS, CDR2 FNYEAQ. V lost 1 base and J 4 bases, leaving 17 bases between the germline ends. The CDR3 extends over 17 amino acids. DNA for the CDR3: TGTGCCAGCAGCTTAGTGCGGGGGCACAGGGGATACAATGAGCAGTTCTTC. This gives the protein CASSLVRGHRGYNEQFF.

This chain connects TRBV28 to TRBJ1-5, with D perhaps TRBD1 (5 bases). Germline V lookup: CDR1 MDHEN, CDR2 SYDVKM. The V end was cut by 7 bases, the J end by 2 bases, with 21 bases between. The CDR3 covers 17 residues. CDR3 residues: CASTIPGRGEGNQPQHF. CDR3 DNA sequence: TGTGCCAGCACCATTCCCGGTCGGGGGGAGGGCAATCAGCCCCAGCATTTT.

This CDR3 reads CAWSPGTGYEQYF. In nucleotides, the CDR3 is TGTGCCTGGAGCCCCGGGACAGGGTACGAGCAGTACTTC. This chain connects TRBV30 to TRBJ2-7; 9 nucleotides line up with TRBD1. The germline CDR1 and CDR2 sequences are GTSNPN and SVGIG (reference sequence). The CDR3 loop spans 13 amino acids. V gave up 3 bases and J gave up 4 bases; unmatched junction bases: 4.

The CDR3 protein is CAWNPGSNTEAFF. In nucleotides, the CDR3 is TGTGCCTGGAATCCAGGGTCGAACACTGAAGCTTTCTTT. The rearrangement uses TRBV30 and TRBJ1-1, with a tentative D call TRBD1 (5 bases). V was trimmed by 4 bases and J by 1 base, leaving 10 bases between them. There are 13 residues in the CDR3. Per germline, CDR1 GTSNPN and CDR2 SVGIG (reference sequence).

Regarding this clone: One end of the junction varies from germline; a read error may be responsible. The chain has TRBV29-1 and TRBJ1-2, with 9 bases identical to TRBD1. The length of the CDR3 is 13 residues. Germline CDR1 SQVTM, CDR2 ANQGSEA. CDR3 nucleotide sequence: TGTCACGAAGGCGGACAGGGGAATTATGGCTACACCTTC. Protein: CHEGGQGNYGYTF.

This clone was detected only once. The chain joins TRBV7-9 to TRBJ2-7; no reliable D call. Germline CDR1 and CDR2: SEHNR and FQNEAQ (reference sequence). The CDR3 has 12 amino acids. V dropped 6 bases and J dropped 4 bases, with 10 bases sitting between them. CDR3 protein: CASRASGYEQYF. The CDR3 DNA reads as TGTGCCAGCAGGGCATCGGGTTACGAGCAGTACTTC.

The V gene is TRBV19, the J gene TRBJ2-1, with D possibly matching TRBD2 (5 bases). The V end was cut by 7 bases, the J end by 7 bases, with 14 bases between. The germline V gene has CDR1 LNHDA and CDR2 SQIVND (reference sequence). The CDR3 contains 13 residues. The CDR3 loop reads CASKKLDFNEQFF. The CDR3 DNA sequence: TGTGCCAGTAAGAAACTAGATTTTAATGAGCAGTTCTTC.

The chain links TRBV7-7 to TRBJ2-3, with 12 positions matching TRBD2. Germline trimming cut 0 bases from V and 4 bases from J; bases unmatched to any gene: 5. The CDR3 has 17 residues. Per the germline V gene, CDR1 is SSHAT and CDR2 is FNYEAQ (reference sequence). The CDR3 loop is CASSLAPSGGAADTQYF. The CDR3 DNA reads as TGTGCCAGCAGCTTAGCCCCTAGCGGGGGGGCCGCAGATACGCAGTATTTT.

The gene calls are TRBV7-9 and TRBJ1-1; 10 bases are shared with TRBD1. Per the germline V gene, CDR1 is SEHNR and CDR2 is FQNEAQ (reference sequence). With 6 bases clipped from V and 4 bases from J, the junction kept 11 bases outside the gene matches. The CDR3 has 16 residues. The CDR3 region is CASRLGQGRQSTEAFF. CDR3 in DNA: TGTGCCAGCAGACTGGGACAGGGGAGACAGAGCACTGAAGCTTTCTTT.

The CDR3 DNA sequence: TGTGCCAGCAGCGCCTCGGGGGCTAGCGGGACCCACGAGCAGTACTTC. It encodes CASSASGASGTHEQYF. V usage is TRBV9 and J usage is TRBJ2-7, with 9 positions matching TRBD2. V shed 3 bases and J 5 bases; nucleotides not matched to a gene: 12. CDR3 length equals 16 residues. Germline V gene data show CDR1 as SGDLS and CDR2 as YYNGEE.

The rearrangement uses TRBV7-2 and TRBJ1-2, with D possibly being TRBD1 (5 bases). The CDR3 loop spans 12 amino acids. Germline CDR1 SGHTA, CDR2 FQGNSA. The V and J ends lost 9 bases and 4 bases respectively, with 12 bases between them. CDR3 DNA sequence: TGTGCCAGTAACCCTGGGGGCTATGGCTACACCTTC. Residues: CASNPGGYGYTF.

The chain is built from TRBV19 and TRBJ1-1; D is undetermined. Per germline, CDR1 LNHDA and CDR2 SQIVND (reference sequence). This CDR3 is 15 amino acids long. Trimming took off 2 bases at V and 0 bases at J, with 10 bases between the two ends. The CDR3 DNA sequence: TGTGCCAGTAGTATATCGAACAGTTTGAACACTGAAGCTTTCTTT. This encodes CASSISNSLNTEAFF.

This clone was picked up a small number of times. This sequence joins TRBV5-1 and TRBJ1-2; D is possibly TRBD1 (5 bases). V was shortened by 3 bases and J by 4 bases, with 13 bases between the two germline ends. This CDR3 region has 14 residues. In germline, CDR1 is SGHRS, CDR2 YFSETQ. The CDR3 DNA is TGCGCCAGCAGCTCAGAGGGGTCCTTCTATGGCTACACCTTC. Residues: CASSSEGSFYGYTF. Full variable domain (outside the CDR3, taken from reference TRBV5-1 and TRBJ1-2): KAGVTQTPRYLIKTRGQQVTLSCSPISGHRSVSWYQQTPGQGLQFLFEYFSETQRNKGNFPGRFSGRQFSNSRSEMNVSTLELGDSALYLCASSSEGSFYGYTFGSGTRLTVV.

The chain uses TRBV7-3 and TRBJ2-1, with 12 nucleotides matching TRBD2. J lost 8 bases, V lost 1 base, and 3 bases had no gene match. The length of the CDR3 is 15 residues. CDR1 is SGHTA, CDR2 FQGTGA, per germline. Written as DNA, the CDR3 is TGTGCCAGCAGCTTAAGCCTAGCGGGAGGGGATGAGCAGTTCTTC. It encodes CASSLSLAGGDEQFF.

The gene calls are TRBV19 and TRBJ2-6, with D maybe TRBD2 (5 bases). The V end lost 7 bases, the J end lost 1 base, and 11 bases lay between the germline ends. The CDR3 length is 15 residues. Germline V gene data show CDR1 as LNHDA and CDR2 as SQIVND (reference sequence). The CDR3 sequence is CASTTGKSGANVLTF. DNA for the CDR3: TGTGCCAGTACCACCGGGAAGTCTGGGGCCAACGTCCTGACTTTC.

This chain links TRBV28 with TRBJ2-7; 11 bases line up with TRBD2. V gave up 5 bases and J gave up 7 bases; unmatched junction bases: 10. This CDR3 comprises 15 residues. Germline V gene data show CDR1 as MDHEN and CDR2 as SYDVKM. CDR3 coding DNA: TGTGCCAGCAGTCTCCTACTAGCGGGAGATCAAGAGCAGTACTTC. Its translation: CASSLLLAGDQEQYF.

This clone appeared once. The genes are TRBV11-2 and TRBJ2-1; a possible D gene is TRBD1 (5 bases). Deletions cut 1 base from V and 15 bases from J, with 16 bases between. The germline gives CDR1 SGHAT, CDR2 FQNNGV. There are 13 residues in the CDR3. The CDR3 sequence is CASSLAGAPRLFF. The CDR3 DNA reads as TGTGCCAGCAGCTTAGCTGGGGCCCCCCGTCTGTTCTTC.

V usage is TRBV7-6 and J usage is TRBJ1-4; D gene uncertain. CDR1 SGHVS and CDR2 FNYEAQ come from the germline V gene. Trimming shortened V by 5 bases and J by 2 bases, and 18 bases separated the two germline ends. The CDR3 has 17 residues. CDR3 residues: CASSPKSGIGTNEKLFF. The CDR3 coding sequence is TGTGCCAGCAGCCCGAAATCCGGGATCGGTACTAATGAAAAACTGTTTTTT. Filled out from reference TRBV7-6 and TRBJ1-4, the complete variable domain reads GAGVSQSPRYKVTKRGQDVALRCDPISGHVSLYWYRQALGQGPEFLTYFNYEAQQDKSGLPNDRFSAERPEGSISTLTIQRTEQRDSAMYRCASSPKSGIGTNEKLFFGSGTQLSVL.

The rearrangement links TRBV28 to TRBJ2-3, with no clear D. V shed 7 bases and J shed 4 bases, with 6 bases lying between them. Per germline, CDR1 MDHEN and CDR2 SYDVKM. The CDR3 totals 11 residues. CDR3 sequence (DNA): TGTGCCAGCAAAGGACCAGATACGCAGTATTTT. Translation: CASKGPDTQYF.